Presented here are 26 T cell receptor beta chains from one specimen sequenced in a study of CD8 T cells in ankylosing spondylitis. No antigen has been assigned to these receptors. TCRdb independently ran MiXCR on the 5' RACE reads; one entry per CDR3 protein. This sample yields more than 650,000 distinct CDR3 sequences, of which about 12% are seen a single time; about 0.49% belongs to the top ten. Study-level findings and limits: A motif in TCR beta, a set of eight highly homologous variants, appeared characteristic of ankylosing spondylitis blood.

The sequencing sample was made of blood, either unsorted or a sorted T cell fraction (not recorded which). These receptors were taken from a male donor with ankylosing spondylitis.

This clonotype has at least ten counts. The V gene is TRBV4-2, the J gene TRBJ2-1; 10 nucleotides align to TRBD2. Germline CDR1 and CDR2: LGHNA and YNFKEQ. CDR3 size: 17 residues. The V gene end was trimmed by 1 base and the J gene end by 8 bases; junction bases not matched to a gene: 11. This chain's CDR3 is CASSQGDTSGAGDEQFF. The CDR3 coding sequence is TGTGCCAGCAGCCAAGGAGACACTAGCGGGGCGGGGGATGAGCAGTTCTTC.

V gene TRBV6-1 combines with J gene TRBJ2-7, with D possibly TRBD1 on 5 matching bases. Germline assignment: CDR1 MNHNS and CDR2 SASEGT. Trimming cost V 5 bases and J 2 bases, with 16 bases left between them. The CDR3 loop spans 15 amino acids. The CDR3 loop is CASSMGPSPTYEQYF. DNA of the CDR3: TGTGCCAGCAGTATGGGGCCCTCCCCCACCTACGAGCAGTACTTC.

This clonotype appeared many times. The V gene is TRBV20-1, the J gene TRBJ1-1, with 9 nucleotides matching TRBD1. With 5 bases clipped from V and 2 bases from J, the junction kept 3 bases outside the gene matches. Germline V gene data show CDR1 as DFQATT and CDR2 as SNEGSKA (reference sequence). This CDR3 comprises 13 residues. The chain's CDR3 is CSADRGFNTEAFF. The CDR3 bases are TGCAGTGCTGACAGGGGGTTTAACACTGAAGCTTTCTTT.

This clonotype was observed a handful of times. The J gene is TRBJ2-7, the V gene TRBV4-3; possibly TRBD1 for D (6 bases). This CDR3 has 15 amino acids. Germline loops: CDR1 LGHNA, CDR2 YSLEER. The V end was cut by 4 bases, the J end by 5 bases, with 18 bases between. CDR3 region: CASSPTWGRGHEQYF. The CDR3 DNA sequence: TGCGCCAGCAGCCCTACATGGGGCAGGGGCCACGAGCAGTACTTC.

This chain uses TRBV6-5 with TRBJ2-1, with 11 bases aligning to TRBD2. V shed 0 bases and J 5 bases; nucleotides not matched to a gene: 3. The length of the CDR3 is 16 residues. Germline V gives CDR1 MNHEY, CDR2 SVGAGI. The CDR3 DNA sequence: TGTGCCAGCAGTTACTCGAAACTAGCGGGAGACAATGAGCAGTTCTTC. Amino acids: CASSYSKLAGDNEQFF.

This clonotype appeared once. Because the CDR3 is missing its conserved closing phenylalanine or tryptophan, this is likely a read error. The chain joins TRBV4-2 to TRBJ1-2; 8 nucleotides line up with TRBD1. The germline CDR1 and CDR2 sequences are LGHNA and YNFKEQ. The V and J ends lost 2 bases and 2 bases, in that order; junction bases with no gene match: 10. CDR3 length equals 17 residues. CDR3 residues: CASSQRLLQGGNYGYTL. In DNA, the CDR3 is TGTGCCAGCAGCCAAAGGCTTCTACAGGGGGGAAACTATGGCTACACCCTC.

The rearrangement joins TRBV7-2 to TRBJ2-7; D not certain. The CDR3 sequence is 13 residues long. CDR1 and CDR2 (germline): SGHTA, FQGNSA. Trimming took off 4 bases at V and 3 bases at J, with 10 bases between the two ends. The chain's CDR3 is CASSSRWGYEQYF. Here the CDR3 DNA reads TGTGCCAGCAGCTCCCGGTGGGGCTACGAGCAGTACTTC.

This chain uses TRBV7-2 with TRBJ2-2; perhaps TRBD1 as D (6 bases). Trimming cost V 8 bases and J 5 bases, with 15 bases left between them. There are 14 residues in the CDR3. Germline-derived CDR1 and CDR2 are SGHTA and FQGNSA. The CDR3 DNA follows: TGTGCCAGCTCCCCAGGGACAAGGACCGGGGAGCTGTTTTTT. The encoded protein is CASSPGTRTGELFF.

This clonotype has just a few counts. The V gene is TRBV15, the J gene TRBJ2-1, with TRBD2 matching over 7 bases. The CDR3 loop spans 16 amino acids. Germline lookup yields CDR1 LNHNV and CDR2 YYDKDF (reference sequence). J lost 8 bases, V lost 5 bases, and 15 bases had no gene match. CDR3 sequence: CATSPQRDWAWYEQFF. CDR3 DNA: TGTGCCACCAGCCCGCAGCGGGATTGGGCGTGGTATGAGCAGTTCTTC.

V gene TRBV6-2 or TRBV6-3 combines with J gene TRBJ1-2; TRBD1 is a possible D gene (6 bases). The ends were cut back, 4 bases at V and 4 bases at J, with 13 bases in the middle. Germline CDR1 is MNHEY and CDR2 is SVGEGT. The CDR3 runs to 14 residues. The CDR3 nucleotides are TGTGCCAGCAGTTCAGGGGTTGGATTCTATGGCTACACCTTC. Its protein product is CASSSGVGFYGYTF.

In its sample, this clonotype was seen a few times. This CDR3 is CSARSGGLLSYEQYF. In DNA form, the CDR3 reads TGCAGTGCTAGGTCCGGGGGGCTCCTCTCCTACGAGCAGTACTTC. This chain links TRBV20-1 with TRBJ2-7, with D possibly TRBD2 on 7 matching bases. The CDR3 totals 15 residues. Germline V gene data show CDR1 as DFQATT and CDR2 as SNEGSKA (reference sequence). Trimming took 3 bases from V and 0 from J, leaving 15 bases between them.

V gene TRBV7-6 combines with J gene TRBJ2-3, with 14 bases fitting TRBD2. The CDR3 consists of 17 residues. The ends lost 2 bases at V and 7 bases at J; junction bases unmatched: 8. The V gene's germline CDR1 is SGHVS and CDR2 FNYEAQ. In DNA, the CDR3 is TGTGCCAGCAGCTTACTTGGGACTAGCGGGGGTCTAAATACGCAGTATTTT. This codes for CASSLLGTSGGLNTQYF.

The chain joins TRBV20-1 to TRBJ2-5; D unclear. The CDR3 has 13 amino acids. The V gene lost 5 bases and the J gene lost 3 bases, with 13 bases spanning the gap. CDR1 is DFQATT and CDR2 is SNEGSKA in the germline V gene (reference sequence). As DNA, the CDR3 is TGCAGTGCTGGGCCTGGTGGGAAAGAGACCCAGTACTTC. Protein: CSAGPGGKETQYF.

This clonotype was detected ten times or more. The V and J genes are TRBV6-5 and TRBJ1-2; D not certain. Germline V gives CDR1 MNHEY, CDR2 SVGAGI. This CDR3 is built from 13 residues. The ends were cut back, 2 bases at V and 9 bases at J, with 13 bases in the middle. The CDR3 region is CASSYPGSSSYTF. CDR3 coding DNA: TGTGCCAGCAGTTACCCGGGATCGTCGAGCTACACCTTC.

V gene TRBV7-9 combines with J gene TRBJ2-1, with D unclear. The CDR3 spans 12 residues. Germline V gene lookup returns CDR1 SEHNR and CDR2 FQNEAQ (reference sequence). V was shortened by 7 bases and J by 8 bases, with 12 bases between the two germline ends. Here the CDR3 DNA reads TGTGCCAGCACCCGGACCTCCGATGAGCAGTTCTTC. Residues: CASTRTSDEQFF.

This clonotype was detected only a few times. The V call is TRBV5-1, the J call TRBJ1-1, with D maybe TRBD1 (6 bases). Per the germline V gene, CDR1 is SGHRS and CDR2 is YFSETQ. With 4 bases removed from V and 5 bases from J, the gap between germline ends came to 15 bases. The CDR3 spans 14 residues. The CDR3: CASSPYRTETEAFF. The DNA of the CDR3 is TGCGCCAGCAGCCCCTACAGGACAGAAACTGAAGCTTTCTTT.

This clonotype was seen more than once but under ten times. This rearrangement joins TRBV5-6 to TRBJ2-5; the D is unclear. Germline CDR1 is SGHDT and CDR2 is YYEEEE. Deletions cut 3 bases from V and 6 bases from J, with 15 bases between. The CDR3 has 14 amino acids. CDR3 DNA: TGTGCCAGCAGCTGGAGTACCCTATCCAAGACCCAGTACTTC. This encodes CASSWSTLSKTQYF.

The table lists this clonotype with a few counts. This chain connects TRBV11-2 to TRBJ2-5; D possibly corresponds to TRBD2 (5 bases). This CDR3 is 13 amino acids long. V lost 10 bases to trimming and J lost 2 bases, with 14 bases between them. Per the germline V gene, CDR1 is SGHAT and CDR2 is FQNNGV. The CDR3 sequence is CAIRGADQETQYF. The DNA of the CDR3 is TGTGCCATTCGGGGAGCGGATCAAGAGACCCAGTACTTC.

V usage is TRBV9 and J usage is TRBJ2-7; a possible D gene is TRBD1 (5 bases). Trimming took off 3 bases at V and 7 bases at J, with 20 bases between the two ends. The CDR3 loop spans 15 amino acids. Germline V gene sequence: CDR1 SGDLS, CDR2 YYNGEE. DNA for the CDR3: TGTGCCAGCAGCGGCCAACCCGTGGGGCAGGCGGAGCAGTACTTC. It is translated as CASSGQPVGQAEQYF.

At least ten counts were recorded for this clonotype. This chain connects TRBV5-5 to TRBJ2-7, with a possible D match to TRBD1 (6 bases). The CDR3 extends over 13 amino acids. Germline-derived CDR1 and CDR2 are SGHKS and YYEKEE (reference sequence). V was shortened by 2 bases and J by 3 bases, with 9 bases between the two germline ends. CDR3 residues: CASSFAGVYEQYF. The CDR3 DNA sequence: TGTGCCAGCAGCTTCGCAGGGGTCTACGAGCAGTACTTC.

This clonotype has only a few counts. This chain connects TRBV5-1 to TRBJ1-1; the D is unclear. Germline-derived CDR1 and CDR2 are SGHRS and YFSETQ. V was trimmed by 7 bases and J by 4 bases, leaving 20 bases between them. This CDR3 region has 15 residues. CDR3 nucleotides: TGCGCCAGCGAAGTGGGAGTCCCATCGGGCACTGAAGCTTTCTTT. It is translated as CASEVGVPSGTEAFF. The full variable domain, in which reference TRBV5-1 and TRBJ1-1 provide the parts outside the CDR3, is KAGVTQTPRYLIKTRGQQVTLSCSPISGHRSVSWYQQTPGQGLQFLFEYFSETQRNKGNFPGRFSGRQFSNSRSEMNVSTLELGDSALYLCASEVGVPSGTEAFFGQGTRLTVV.

This clonotype was counted ten times or more. The chain carries TRBV29-1 and TRBJ2-3; D may match TRBD1 or TRBD2 (7 bases each). The CDR3 sequence is 15 residues long. Germline V gene data show CDR1 as SQVTM and CDR2 as ANQGSEA. V was shortened by 4 bases and J by 5 bases, with 19 bases between the two germline ends. CDR3: CSVGEAGQLGDTQYF. Here the CDR3 DNA reads TGCAGCGTTGGGGAAGCGGGACAGCTGGGAGATACGCAGTATTTT.

This clonotype was counted ten times or more. The chain has TRBV7-9 and TRBJ2-7; D might be TRBD1 (6 bases). Germline V gene lookup returns CDR1 SEHNR and CDR2 FQNEAQ (reference sequence). The CDR3 sequence is 13 residues long. Trimming removed 7 bases at V and 0 bases at J, with 10 bases between. The CDR3 is CASTMTGSYEQYF. For the CDR3, the DNA is TGTGCCAGCACCATGACAGGCTCCTACGAGCAGTACTTC.

This clonotype has just a few counts. V gene TRBV27 combines with J gene TRBJ1-3, with D hard to call. Germline loops: CDR1 MNHEY, CDR2 SMNVEV (reference sequence). V was cut by 1 base and J by 4 bases, with 5 bases left in between. The CDR3 covers 13 residues. CDR3 DNA: TGTGCCAGCAGTTTATACCAGGGAAACACCATATATTTT. This sequence encodes CASSLYQGNTIYF.

The chain couples TRBV4-3 to TRBJ2-5, with TRBD1 as a possible D gene (6 bases). The germline CDR1 and CDR2 sequences are LGHNA and YSLEER. V lost 4 bases and J lost 5, with 23 bases in between. This CDR3 is 17 amino acids long. CDR3 amino acids: CASSLLGPTGNGETQYF. The CDR3, as DNA: TGCGCCAGCAGCCTACTTGGACCCACAGGGAACGGGGAGACCCAGTACTTC.

The V gene is TRBV6-1, the J gene TRBJ2-7; 7 bases agree with TRBD1. Trimming removed 6 bases from V and 0 bases from J; junction bases left unmatched: 17. This CDR3 region has 18 residues. In germline, CDR1 is MNHNS, CDR2 SASEGT. The CDR3 coding sequence is TGTGCCAGCAGCGACGGGATCTCGGACAGGTATGCCTCCTACGAGCAGTACTTC. This gives the protein CASSDGISDRYASYEQYF.